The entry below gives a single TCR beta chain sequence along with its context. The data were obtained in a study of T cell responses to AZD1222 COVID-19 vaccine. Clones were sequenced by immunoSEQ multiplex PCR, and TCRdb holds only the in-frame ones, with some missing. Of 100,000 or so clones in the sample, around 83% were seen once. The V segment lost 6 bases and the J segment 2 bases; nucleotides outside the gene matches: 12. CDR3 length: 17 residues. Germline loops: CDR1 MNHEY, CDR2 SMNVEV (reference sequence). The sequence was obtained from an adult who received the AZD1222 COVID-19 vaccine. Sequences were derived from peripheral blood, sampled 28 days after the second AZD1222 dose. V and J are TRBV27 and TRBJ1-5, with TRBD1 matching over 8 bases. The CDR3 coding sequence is TGTGCCAGCAGACCAGACAGGGGAGGTGTCGGCAATCAGCCCCAGCATTTT. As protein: CASRPDRGGVGNQPQHF.